The 22 T cell receptor beta chains given below trace back to one sample, sequenced in a study of shared T cell receptors in the human thymus. Assay: immunoSEQ multiplex PCR; the TCRdb copy retains only in-frame clones and omits some. This table has about 400,000 clones, roughly 94% appearing once. Sequencing was performed on thymocytes. Receptor source: a human donor.

V and J are TRBV19 and TRBJ1-5, with unresolved D. The V and J ends lost 7 bases and 1 base respectively, with 11 bases between them. Germline assignment: CDR1 LNHDA and CDR2 SQIVND (reference sequence). The CDR3 covers 14 residues. The CDR3 bases are TGTGCCAGTATACAGAGGAAAAGCAATCAGCCCCAGCATTTT. This sequence encodes CASIQRKSNQPQHF.

There are a few counts of this clone. The chain links TRBV4-1 to TRBJ1-1; D gene ambiguous. The CDR3 extends over 14 amino acids. Germline V gene data show CDR1 as MGHRA and CDR2 as YSYEKL. V lost 0 bases to trimming and J lost 0 bases, with 5 bases between them. The CDR3 loop is CASSQEAVNTEAFF. Written as DNA, the CDR3 is TGCGCCAGCAGCCAAGAGGCTGTGAACACTGAAGCTTTCTTT.

The rearrangement uses TRBV4-3 and TRBJ1-1; possible D gene TRBD1, 6 bases. V dropped 2 bases and J dropped 0 bases, with 16 bases sitting between them. Germline CDR1 reads LGHNA; CDR2 reads YSLEER. This CDR3 comprises 17 residues. The CDR3 here is CASSQKQGPYMNTEAFF. The DNA of the CDR3 is TGCGCCAGCAGCCAAAAACAGGGCCCCTACATGAACACTGAAGCTTTCTTT.

The rearrangement joins TRBV27 to TRBJ2-7, with 9 nucleotides matching TRBD2. The CDR3 consists of 18 residues. Germline-derived CDR1 and CDR2 are MNHEY and SMNVEV (reference sequence). The V gene end was trimmed by 5 bases and the J gene end by 3 bases; junction bases not matched to a gene: 17. CDR3 DNA sequence: TGTGCCAGCAGTCCCCATCCAATGTGGCGGGAGGGCTACTACGAGCAGTACTTC. This codes for CASSPHPMWREGYYEQYF.

The V call is TRBV6-1, the J call TRBJ2-1; 8 bases match TRBD2. V was clipped by 1 base and J by 0 bases; unmatched bases: 11. Germline CDR1 reads MNHNS; CDR2 reads SASEGT. CDR3 length: 19 amino acids. DNA for the CDR3: TGTGCCAGCAGTGAAGTGGCTAGCGGGCCTCAGAGCTCCTACAATGAGCAGTTCTTC. Translation gives CASSEVASGPQSSYNEQFF.

V is TRBV30 and J is TRBJ1-1, with D uncertain. Germline CDR1 is GTSNPN and CDR2 is SVGIG (reference sequence). The CDR3 is 14 residues long. The ends were cut back, 0 bases at V and 5 bases at J, with 13 bases in the middle. The CDR3 sequence: CAWSVRNRRTEAFF. The CDR3 DNA reads TGTGCCTGGAGTGTACGAAACCGGAGGACTGAAGCTTTCTTT. The full variable domain, its missing parts supplied by reference TRBV30 and TRBJ1-1, is SQTIHQWPATLVQPVGSPLSLECTVEGTSNPNLYWYRQAAGRGLQLLFYSVGIGQISSEVPQNLSASRPQDRQFILSSKKLLLSDSGFYLCAWSVRNRRTEAFFGQGTRLTVV.

The chain uses TRBV4-1 and TRBJ1-5; D perhaps matches TRBD1 (5 bases). CDR3 length: 16 residues. V dropped 1 base and J dropped 7 bases, with 17 bases sitting between them. CDR1 is MGHRA, CDR2 YSYEKL, per germline. DNA of the CDR3: TGCGCCAGCAGCCAAGTAAGGAGGGGCGCAGGGCAGCCCCAGCATTTT. Translation gives CASSQVRRGAGQPQHF.

This clone was seen only a few times. This chain connects TRBV30 to TRBJ2-3; 15 bases are a match to TRBD2. This CDR3 has 18 residues. Looked up from germline, CDR1 is GTSNPN and CDR2 is SVGIG (reference sequence). V shed 1 base and J 1 base; nucleotides not matched to a gene: 6. CDR3 sequence: CAWSAGLAGGPCTDTQYF. The CDR3 DNA follows: TGTGCCTGGAGTGCCGGACTAGCGGGAGGGCCGTGCACAGATACGCAGTATTTT.

With regard to this clone: Distinct nucleotide sequences in the sample also encode this CDR3. The chain recombines TRBV29-1 with TRBJ2-1, with 14 bases lining up with TRBD2. The CDR3 runs to 18 residues. The J segment lost 4 bases and the V segment lost 1 base, leaving 9 bases of the junction unmatched. In germline, CDR1 is SQVTM, CDR2 ANQGSEA. The CDR3 DNA is TGCAGCGTTGAAGGGGGGACTAGCGGGAGAGAATCTTACAATGAGCAGTTCTTC. Its protein is CSVEGGTSGRESYNEQFF.

The chain carries TRBV27 and TRBJ2-7, with D maybe TRBD2 (6 bases). Trimming pared 6 bases from V and 6 bases from J, leaving 18 bases between. The CDR3 spans 14 residues. Germline assignment: CDR1 MNHEY and CDR2 SMNVEV (reference sequence). The CDR3 is CASRPTSAVPEQYF. The CDR3 bases are TGTGCCAGCAGACCGACTAGTGCAGTTCCCGAGCAGTACTTC.

In this sample, this clone turned up a few times. The rearrangement links TRBV7-9 to TRBJ1-1; D gene unclear. Germline V CDR1 and CDR2: SEHNR, FQNEAQ (reference sequence). The CDR3 loop spans 12 amino acids. V lost 3 bases, J lost 6 bases, and 8 bases lay in between. The CDR3 nucleotides read TGTGCCAGCAGCTTGGCCTGGGCTGAAGCTTTCTTT. This gives the protein CASSLAWAEAFF.

The rearrangement joins TRBV30 to TRBJ1-1, with 8 bases matching TRBD1. Germline CDR1 and CDR2: GTSNPN and SVGIG (reference sequence). The length of the CDR3 is 13 residues. The V gene end was trimmed by 3 bases and the J gene end by 7 bases; junction bases not matched to a gene: 7. The CDR3 coding sequence is TGTGCCTGGAGGCCGGACAGGGTGAGTGAAGCTTTCTTT. It codes for CAWRPDRVSEAFF.

V is TRBV27 and J is TRBJ2-7; D unclear. Per the germline V gene, CDR1 is MNHEY and CDR2 is SMNVEV (reference sequence). This CDR3 has 14 amino acids. Trimming cost V 5 bases and J 3 bases, with 14 bases left between them. CDR3 bases: TGTGCCAGCAGTAGCGTCGAAACGAGCTACGAGCAGTACTTC. Translated, it gives CASSSVETSYEQYF.

The J gene is TRBJ2-2, the V gene TRBV28, with a possible D match to TRBD1 (7 bases). Trimming pared 7 bases from V and 7 bases from J, leaving 19 bases between. CDR3 length: 15 residues. Germline loops: CDR1 MDHEN, CDR2 SYDVKM. CDR3 nucleotide sequence: TGTGCCAGCACCGATCGGGGGACAGCCCTCGGGGAGCTGTTTTTT. Amino acid sequence: CASTDRGTALGELFF. The complete variable domain, with remaining parts taken from reference TRBV28 and TRBJ2-2, reads DVKVTQSSRYLVKRTGEKVFLECVQDMDHENMFWYRQDPGLGLRLIYFSYDVKMKEKGDIPEGYSVSREKKERFSLILESASTNQTSMYLCASTDRGTALGELFFGEGSRLTVL.

The chain has TRBV14 and TRBJ2-6; D is unclear. CDR3 length: 12 amino acids. In germline, CDR1 is SGHDN, CDR2 FVKESK. Trimming removed 7 bases at V and 1 base at J, with 2 bases between. This chain's CDR3 is CASMSGANVLTF. CDR3 DNA: TGTGCCAGCATGTCTGGGGCCAACGTCCTGACTTTC.

The rearrangement joins TRBV27 to TRBJ2-1, with 11 bases aligning to TRBD2. This CDR3 is built from 14 residues. V lost 4 bases to trimming and J lost 8 bases; unmatched junction nucleotides: 4. Germline V gives CDR1 MNHEY, CDR2 SMNVEV (reference sequence). The DNA of the CDR3 is TGTGCCAGCAGTTCTAGCGGGAGGATCCATGAGCAGTTCTTC. Protein sequence: CASSSSGRIHEQFF.

The V call is TRBV30, the J call TRBJ2-1; 16 bases line up with TRBD2. Germline values: CDR1 GTSNPN, CDR2 SVGIG (reference sequence). There are 14 residues in the CDR3. V was pared by 4 bases and J by 16 bases, with 10 bases of the junction left unmatched. The CDR3 sequence: CAWKLGTSGRACFF. The CDR3 DNA reads as TGTGCCTGGAAACTCGGGACTAGCGGGAGGGCCTGTTTCTTC.

V and J are TRBV5-1 and TRBJ2-7; 8 nucleotides match TRBD2. The V segment lost 4 bases and the J segment 0 bases; nucleotides outside the gene matches: 15. The CDR3 runs to 18 residues. Germline V CDR1 and CDR2: SGHRS, YFSETQ. CDR3 amino acids: CASSRSSSGSRSSYEQYF. The DNA of the CDR3 is TGCGCCAGCAGCCGCTCATCCAGCGGGAGTAGGAGCTCCTACGAGCAGTACTTC.

This clone has only one observation. The rearrangement links TRBV28 to TRBJ2-3, with D uncertain. Germline-derived CDR1 and CDR2 are MDHEN and SYDVKM. Trimming stripped 4 bases from V and 0 bases from J, with 17 bases between. The length of the CDR3 is 17 residues. The CDR3 sequence: CASSSRPWPASTDTQYF. CDR3 in DNA: TGTGCCAGCAGTTCCCGCCCCTGGCCAGCGAGCACAGATACGCAGTATTTT.

The CDR3 DNA follows: TGTGCCTGGAGGGAGGTATGGGACAATGAGCAGTTCTTC. It yields the protein CAWREVWDNEQFF. The chain combines TRBV30 with TRBJ2-1; perhaps TRBD2 as D (5 bases). The CDR3 runs 13 residues. Trimming left V 3 bases short and J 5 bases short, with 11 bases between. Germline V CDR1 and CDR2: GTSNPN, SVGIG (reference sequence).

The CDR3 region has the DNA TGTGCCAGCAGTGGTCTAGGGACTGATGAGCAGTTCTTC. Amino acids: CASSGLGTDEQFF. The rearrangement links TRBV27 to TRBJ2-1; perhaps TRBD2 as D (6 bases). Germline CDR1 is MNHEY and CDR2 is SMNVEV (reference sequence). The V gene lost 5 bases and the J gene lost 8 bases, with 13 bases spanning the gap. The CDR3 covers 13 residues.

V and J are TRBV15 and TRBJ2-1; no clear D. V lost 3 bases, J lost 8 bases, and 17 bases lay in between. This CDR3 comprises 15 residues. Per germline, CDR1 LNHNV and CDR2 YYDKDF (reference sequence). Written as DNA, the CDR3 is TGTGCCACCAGCAGCGAGCATAACCCCTGGGATGAGCAGTTCTTC. Its translation is CATSSEHNPWDEQFF. The entire variable domain, with the rest obtained from reference TRBV15 and TRBJ2-1, is as follows: DAMVIQNPRYQVTQFGKPVTLSCSQTLNHNVMYWYQQKSSQAPKLLFHYYDKDFNNEADTPDNFQSRRPNTSFCFLDIRSPGLGDTAMYLCATSSEHNPWDEQFFGPGTRLTVL.